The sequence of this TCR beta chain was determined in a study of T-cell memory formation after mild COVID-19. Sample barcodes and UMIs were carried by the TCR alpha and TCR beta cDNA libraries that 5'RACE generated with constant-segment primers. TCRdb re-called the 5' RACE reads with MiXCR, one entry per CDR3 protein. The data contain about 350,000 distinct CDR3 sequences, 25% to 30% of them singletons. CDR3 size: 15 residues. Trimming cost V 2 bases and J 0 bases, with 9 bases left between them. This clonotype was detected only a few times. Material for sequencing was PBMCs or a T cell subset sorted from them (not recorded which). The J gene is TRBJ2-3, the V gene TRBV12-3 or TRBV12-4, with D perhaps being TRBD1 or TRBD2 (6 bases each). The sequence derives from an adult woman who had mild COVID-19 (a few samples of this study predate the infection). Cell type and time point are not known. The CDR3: CASSLRGASTDTQYF. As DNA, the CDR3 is TGTGCCAGCAGTTTAAGGGGGGCGAGCACAGATACGCAGTATTTT.